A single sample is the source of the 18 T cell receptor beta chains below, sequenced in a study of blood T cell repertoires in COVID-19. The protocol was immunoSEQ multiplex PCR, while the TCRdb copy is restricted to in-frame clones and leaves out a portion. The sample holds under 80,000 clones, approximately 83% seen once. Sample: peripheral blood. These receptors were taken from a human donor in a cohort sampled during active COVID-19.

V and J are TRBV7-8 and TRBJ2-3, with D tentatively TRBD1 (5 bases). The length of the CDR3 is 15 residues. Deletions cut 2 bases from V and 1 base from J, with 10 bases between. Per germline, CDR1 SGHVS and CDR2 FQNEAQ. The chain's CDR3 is CASSLRVGGTDTQYF. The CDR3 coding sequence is TGTGCCAGCAGCTTAAGAGTAGGGGGCACAGATACGCAGTATTTT.

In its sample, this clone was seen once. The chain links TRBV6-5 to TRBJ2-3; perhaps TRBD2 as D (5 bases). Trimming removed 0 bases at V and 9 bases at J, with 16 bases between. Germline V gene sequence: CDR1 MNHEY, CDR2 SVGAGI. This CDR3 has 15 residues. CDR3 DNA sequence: TGTGCCAGCAGTTACTCCTTCTTGGGAGTTGGGACGCAGTATTTT. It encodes CASSYSFLGVGTQYF.

The CDR3 sequence is CASSRQGAEGYTF. The CDR3 bases are TGTGCCAGCAGTCGCCAGGGGGCTGAGGGCTACACCTTC. V usage is TRBV6-6 and J usage is TRBJ1-2; 8 bases are shared with TRBD1. The CDR3 consists of 13 residues. After removal of 5 bases from V and 8 bases from J, the junction contained 7 bases not matched to a gene. Germline V gene sequence: CDR1 MNHNY, CDR2 SVGAGI (reference sequence).

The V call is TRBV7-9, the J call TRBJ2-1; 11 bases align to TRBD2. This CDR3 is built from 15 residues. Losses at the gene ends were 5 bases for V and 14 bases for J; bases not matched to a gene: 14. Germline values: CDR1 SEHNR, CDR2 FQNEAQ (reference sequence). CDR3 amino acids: CASSRGASGGPWKFF. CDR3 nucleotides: TGTGCCAGCAGCAGGGGAGCTAGCGGGGGGCCCTGGAAGTTCTTC.

CDR3: CASTGRGTALAAYQETQYF. CDR3 coding DNA: TGTGCCAGCACCGGAAGAGGGACAGCACTAGCAGCTTACCAAGAGACCCAGTACTTC. The chain is built from TRBV28 and TRBJ2-5; possibly TRBD1 for D (7 bases). The CDR3 extends over 19 amino acids. V lost 7 bases and J 0 bases, leaving 27 bases between the germline ends. Germline V gene lookup returns CDR1 MDHEN and CDR2 SYDVKM.

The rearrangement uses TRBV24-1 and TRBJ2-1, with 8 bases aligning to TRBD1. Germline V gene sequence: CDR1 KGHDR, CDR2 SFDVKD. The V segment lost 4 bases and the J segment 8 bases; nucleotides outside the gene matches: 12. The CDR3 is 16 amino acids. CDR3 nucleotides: TGTGCCACCAGTGACCGGACAGGGATCAATTATCATGAGCAGTTCTTC. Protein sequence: CATSDRTGINYHEQFF.

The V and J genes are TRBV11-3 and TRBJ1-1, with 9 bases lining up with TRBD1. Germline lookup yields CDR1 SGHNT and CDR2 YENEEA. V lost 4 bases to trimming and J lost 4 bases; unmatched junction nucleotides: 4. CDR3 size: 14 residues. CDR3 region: CASSSQGAPTEAFF. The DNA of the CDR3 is TGTGCCAGCAGCTCACAGGGGGCGCCCACTGAAGCTTTCTTT.

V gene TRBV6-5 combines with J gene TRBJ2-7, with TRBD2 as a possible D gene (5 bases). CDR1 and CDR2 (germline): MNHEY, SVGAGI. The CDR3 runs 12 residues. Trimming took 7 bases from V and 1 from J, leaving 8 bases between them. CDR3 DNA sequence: TGTGCCAGCAACGGGGATTCCTACGAGCAGTACTTC. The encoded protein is CASNGDSYEQYF.

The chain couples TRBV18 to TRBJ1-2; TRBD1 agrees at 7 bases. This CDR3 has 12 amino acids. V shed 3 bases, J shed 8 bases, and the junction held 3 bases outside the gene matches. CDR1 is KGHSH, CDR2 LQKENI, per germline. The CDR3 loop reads CASSPQGEGYTF. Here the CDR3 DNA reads TGTGCCAGCTCACCGCAGGGGGAGGGCTACACCTTC.

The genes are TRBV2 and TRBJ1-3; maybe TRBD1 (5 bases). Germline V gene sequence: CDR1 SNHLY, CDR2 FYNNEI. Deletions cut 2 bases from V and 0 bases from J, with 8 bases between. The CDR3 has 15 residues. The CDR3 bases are TGTGCCAGCAGTGAATACAGGAGCTCTGGAAACACCATATATTTT. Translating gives CASSEYRSSGNTIYF.

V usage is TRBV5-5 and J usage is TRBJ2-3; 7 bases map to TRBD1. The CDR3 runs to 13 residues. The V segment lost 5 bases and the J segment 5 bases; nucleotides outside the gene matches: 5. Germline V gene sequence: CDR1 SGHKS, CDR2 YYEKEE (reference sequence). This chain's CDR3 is CASRTGFRDTQYF. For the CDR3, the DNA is TGTGCCAGCAGGACAGGGTTCAGAGATACGCAGTATTTT.

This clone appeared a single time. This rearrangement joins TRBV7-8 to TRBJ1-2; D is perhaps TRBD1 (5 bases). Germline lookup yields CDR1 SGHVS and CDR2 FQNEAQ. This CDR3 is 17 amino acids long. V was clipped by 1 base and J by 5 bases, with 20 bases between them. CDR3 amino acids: CASSLDAPWGRAYGYTF. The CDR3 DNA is TGTGCCAGCAGCTTAGACGCTCCGTGGGGCAGGGCGTATGGCTACACCTTC. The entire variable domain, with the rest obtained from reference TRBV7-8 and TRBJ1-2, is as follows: GAGVSQSPRYKVAKRGQDVALRCDPISGHVSLFWYQQALGQGPEFLTYFQNEAQLDKSGLPSDRFFAERPEGSVSTLKIQRTQQEDSAVYLCASSLDAPWGRAYGYTFGSGTRLTVV.

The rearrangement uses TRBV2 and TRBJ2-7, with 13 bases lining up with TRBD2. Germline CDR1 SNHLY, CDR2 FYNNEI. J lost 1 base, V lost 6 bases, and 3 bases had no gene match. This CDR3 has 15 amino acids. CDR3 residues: CASRRLAGGSYEQYF. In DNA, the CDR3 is TGTGCCAGCAGGAGACTAGCGGGGGGATCCTACGAGCAGTACTTC.

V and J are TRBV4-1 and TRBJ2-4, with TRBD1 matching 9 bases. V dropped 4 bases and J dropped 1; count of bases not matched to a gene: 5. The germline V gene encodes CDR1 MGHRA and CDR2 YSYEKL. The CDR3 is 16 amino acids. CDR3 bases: TGCGCCAGCAGCCCTATAGGACAGGGGGCCAAAAACATTCAGTACTTC. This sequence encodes CASSPIGQGAKNIQYF.

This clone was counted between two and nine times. The CDR3, as DNA: TGTGCCACCAGTGATTTGCTCCCGGGACAGGGCTCAGATACGCAGTATTTT. The encoded protein is CATSDLLPGQGSDTQYF. The rearrangement links TRBV24-1 to TRBJ2-3, with 9 bases that match TRBD1. This CDR3 region has 17 residues. Germline lookup yields CDR1 KGHDR and CDR2 SFDVKD. With V trimmed by 0 bases and J by 4 bases, 7 bases remained unmatched.

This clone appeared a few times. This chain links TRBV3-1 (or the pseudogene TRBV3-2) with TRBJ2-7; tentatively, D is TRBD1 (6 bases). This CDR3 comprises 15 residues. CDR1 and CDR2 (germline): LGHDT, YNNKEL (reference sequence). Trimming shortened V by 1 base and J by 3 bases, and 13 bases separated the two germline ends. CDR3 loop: CASSQGTAPFYEQYF. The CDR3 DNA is TGTGCCAGCAGCCAAGGGACAGCTCCCTTCTACGAGCAGTACTTC.

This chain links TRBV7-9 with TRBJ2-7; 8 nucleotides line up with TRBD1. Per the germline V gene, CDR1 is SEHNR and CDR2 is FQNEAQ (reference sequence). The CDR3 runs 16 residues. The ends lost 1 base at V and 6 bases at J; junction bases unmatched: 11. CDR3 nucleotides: TGTGCCAGCAGCTTAGGGGAGGTGGCAGGGGGCATCGAGCAGTACTTC. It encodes CASSLGEVAGGIEQYF.

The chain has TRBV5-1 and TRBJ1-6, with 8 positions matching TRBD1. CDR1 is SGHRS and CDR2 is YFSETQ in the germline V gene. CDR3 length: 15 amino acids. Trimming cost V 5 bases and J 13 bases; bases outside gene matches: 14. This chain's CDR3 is CASRGVGQGAYPLHF. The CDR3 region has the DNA TGCGCCAGCAGAGGGGTAGGGCAGGGGGCATACCCCCTCCACTTT.